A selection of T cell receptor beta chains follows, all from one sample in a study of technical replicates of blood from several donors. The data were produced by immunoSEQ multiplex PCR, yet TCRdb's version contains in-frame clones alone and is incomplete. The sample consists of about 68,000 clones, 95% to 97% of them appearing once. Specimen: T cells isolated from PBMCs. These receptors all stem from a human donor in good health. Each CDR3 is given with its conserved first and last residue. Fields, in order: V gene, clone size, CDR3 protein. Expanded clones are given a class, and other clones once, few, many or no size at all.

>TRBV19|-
CASSKQGIGELFF
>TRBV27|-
CASSSGQRTEAFF
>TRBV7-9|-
CASSPYSNEQFF
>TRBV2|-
CAREGGFETQYF
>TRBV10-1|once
CASTRTSGPFQETQYF
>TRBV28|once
CASSSPTGANEKLFF
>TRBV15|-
CATSQEDSPEAFF
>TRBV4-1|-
CASSQVPAGLAGEDEQFF
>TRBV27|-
CASGLGTSVQETQYF
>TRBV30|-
CAWSGPTGNVGETQYF
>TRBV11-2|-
CASMEHSYNEQFF
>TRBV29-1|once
CSVETGSSYEQYF
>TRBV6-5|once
CASSSATSGTPYEQYF
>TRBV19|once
CASSIGAGELAYEQYF
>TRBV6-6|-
CASSIHRKQETQYF
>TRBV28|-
CASSQRPVTWEQYF
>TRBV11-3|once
CASSPTGGEQFF
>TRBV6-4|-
CASSIAGYNEQFF
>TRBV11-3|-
CASSLPQGLGYTF
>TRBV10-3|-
CAISLQDYTEAFF